This T cell receptor beta chain was sequenced in a study of long-term antiretroviral therapy in people with HIV. In the United States, treatment was given to all participants with HIV. Germline V lookup: CDR1 MNHEY, CDR2 SMNVEV (reference sequence). This CDR3 spans 14 amino acids. V was shortened by 2 bases and J by 1 base, with 7 bases between the two germline ends. In regard to this clone: What it binds is unknown.

Study results and limitations: Samples were collected from about 2003 to 2018 under possibly less effective ART regimens.

Assay version v3.0 of immunoSEQ was used, and it was run at survey level. The protocol was immunoSEQ multiplex PCR, while the TCRdb copy is restricted to in-frame clones and leaves out a portion. Altogether 15,000 to 20,000 clones are present, roughly 78% being singletons, with the ten largest covering 5% to 7%. The clonotype originates from a man between 18 and 35 years old with HIV. The sample in question was unsorted PBMCs, obtained at the start of antiretroviral therapy, before treatment. The V and J genes are TRBV27 and TRBJ2-3; no definite D call. CDR3 nucleotides: TGTGCCAGCAGTTTAAATGGGGGCACAGATACGCAGTATTTT. This codes for CASSLNGGTDTQYF.